This T cell receptor beta chain derives from a study of CXCR3-negative and CXCR3-positive naive CD8 T cells. Study in general: For each library, about 1.5 +/- 0.3 million TRB reads were obtained, about 140 million in total.

Libraries of TRB cDNA were made by 5' RACE and carried UMIs. From its re-call of the 5' RACE reads, TCRdb lists each CDR3 protein once, without DNA. Its clone listing holds tens of thousands of distinct CDR3 sequences. There are 14 residues in the CDR3. Germline loops: CDR1 SGDLS, CDR2 YYNGEE. Worth noting for this clonotype: The target antigen is unknown.

Findings and limits, study-wide: Naive CXCR3-negative cells resembled naive CXCR3-positive cells in TRBV-TRBJ usage; memory cells differed.

Sequencing input: memory CD8+ T cells from blood. The chain employs TRBV9 and TRBJ2-7; lacking DNA, the TRBD1 call made by TCRdb goes unchecked. The clonotype was recovered from a human donor in good health. Some clones in this sample may be carry-over from other donors' samples. The CDR3 reads CASSVRQGAYEQYF.